Listed below are T cell receptor beta chains from one sample, sequenced in a study of blood T cell repertoires in COVID-19. TCRdb's copy holds only in-frame clones and misses some; the assay was immunoSEQ multiplex PCR. Of 350,000 or so clones listed, about 88% are singletons. The sample taken for sequencing was PBMCs or T cells enriched from blood (not recorded which). The receptors were gathered from a woman aged 25 to 39 who had recovered from COVID-19. Each CDR3 is given with its conserved first and last residue. Each record gives: CDR3 DNA, CDR3 protein, clone size, D gene, V gene, J gene. The D gene is left open where the match is weak. Clone size appears in some rows only: once, few, many, or a class for an expanded clone.

CDR3 DNA: TGTGCCAGCAGCTTGGTCGGGGTTAGTCATGAGCAGTTCTTC; CDR3 protein: CASSLVGVSHEQFF; clone size: -; D gene: -; V gene: TRBV5-4; J gene: TRBJ2-1
CDR3 DNA: TGTGCCAGCAGTTCCCCGGGACAGGGGTACACCGGGGAGCTGTTTTTT; CDR3 protein: CASSSPGQGYTGELFF; clone size: -; D gene: TRBD1; V gene: TRBV6-2/TRBV6-3; J gene: TRBJ2-2
CDR3 DNA: TGTGCCAGCAGCCCGAGCGGTACGGGACTCCTCGTCTACGAGCAGTACTTC; CDR3 protein: CASSPSGTGLLVYEQYF; clone size: -; D gene: -; V gene: TRBV7-2; J gene: TRBJ2-7
CDR3 DNA: TGTGCCAGCACCCCGACTAGCGGGGGGGCAGGGGAGACCCAGTACTTC; CDR3 protein: CASTPTSGGAGETQYF; clone size: once; D gene: TRBD2; V gene: TRBV25-1; J gene: TRBJ2-5
CDR3 DNA: TGTGCCAGCAGCTTAACAGATGATCAGCCCCAGCATTTT; CDR3 protein: CASSLTDDQPQHF; clone size: once; D gene: -; V gene: TRBV7-6; J gene: TRBJ1-5
CDR3 DNA: TGCGCCAGCAGCCCAAGACAGGGGGCGATGAGGACTGAAGCTTTCTTT; CDR3 protein: CASSPRQGAMRTEAFF; clone size: few; D gene: TRBD1; V gene: TRBV5-1; J gene: TRBJ1-1
CDR3 DNA: TGTGCCAGCTCACCCAGTCGCCAAACAAACACTGAAGCTTTCTTT; CDR3 protein: CASSPSRQTNTEAFF; clone size: -; D gene: -; V gene: TRBV18; J gene: TRBJ1-1
CDR3 DNA: TGTGCCAGCAGTGAATCCGCCTCCCGGGACATACACTATGGCTACACCTTC; CDR3 protein: CASSESASRDIHYGYTF; clone size: -; D gene: -; V gene: TRBV2; J gene: TRBJ1-2
CDR3 DNA: TGCGCCACCCCCGAGGGTATAGGAATGAACACTGAAGCTTTCTTT; CDR3 protein: CATPEGIGMNTEAFF; clone size: -; D gene: -; V gene: TRBV10-1; J gene: TRBJ1-1
CDR3 DNA: TGTGCCAGCAGCTCCCGACCCGGGGATATCTCCTATAATTCACCCCTCCACTTT; CDR3 protein: CASSSRPGDISYNSPLHF; clone size: -; D gene: -; V gene: TRBV13; J gene: TRBJ1-6
CDR3 DNA: TGTGCCAGCAGCTTAGAGCGGGGGGGCCGAGGGGAGCTGTTTTTT; CDR3 protein: CASSLERGGRGELFF; clone size: -; D gene: TRBD2; V gene: TRBV7-2; J gene: TRBJ2-2
CDR3 DNA: TGTGCCAGCAGCCGTGGGGGGGACCTCTACAATGAGCAGTTCTTC; CDR3 protein: CASSRGGDLYNEQFF; clone size: -; D gene: TRBD2; V gene: TRBV3-1/TRBV3-2; J gene: TRBJ2-1
CDR3 DNA: TGCGCCAGCAGCTTGACCGGGACAGTGAACACCGGGGAGCTGTTTTTT; CDR3 protein: CASSLTGTVNTGELFF; clone size: -; D gene: TRBD1; V gene: TRBV5-1; J gene: TRBJ2-2
CDR3 DNA: TGTGCCAGCAGAACCCGTCCAGGGGGCCCAAACACCGGGGAGCTGTTTTTT; CDR3 protein: CASRTRPGGPNTGELFF; clone size: -; D gene: TRBD1; V gene: TRBV27; J gene: TRBJ2-2
CDR3 DNA: TGCGCCAGCAGCCAAGCTTTGGGGGCGAACACTGAAGCTTTCTTT; CDR3 protein: CASSQALGANTEAFF; clone size: -; D gene: -; V gene: TRBV4-3; J gene: TRBJ1-1
CDR3 DNA: TGTGCCAGCAGTTTCCCCCCAGGGGGCCTCCAAGAGACCCAGTACTTC; CDR3 protein: CASSFPPGGLQETQYF; clone size: -; D gene: TRBD1; V gene: TRBV28; J gene: TRBJ2-5
CDR3 DNA: TGTGCCAGCAGCAACACAGGGGGGAACACTGAAGCTTTCTTT; CDR3 protein: CASSNTGGNTEAFF; clone size: once; D gene: TRBD1; V gene: TRBV7-2; J gene: TRBJ1-1
CDR3 DNA: TGTGCCAGCAGCTTGAGTGGGAGTCTTTCTGGAAACACCATATATTTT; CDR3 protein: CASSLSGSLSGNTIYF; clone size: -; D gene: -; V gene: TRBV5-4; J gene: TRBJ1-3
CDR3 DNA: TGTGCCTGGAGTCCTACAGGGGCTGGCTACACCTTC; CDR3 protein: CAWSPTGAGYTF; clone size: -; D gene: TRBD1; V gene: TRBV30; J gene: TRBJ1-2
CDR3 DNA: TGTGCCAGCAGCGCCCTCACCGGGGGTGGCACCGGGGAGCTGTTTTTT; CDR3 protein: CASSALTGGGTGELFF; clone size: few; D gene: -; V gene: TRBV2; J gene: TRBJ2-2
CDR3 DNA: TGTGCCAGCAGTTACGGGCGGAACCGGGGTGAAGCTTTCTTT; CDR3 protein: CASSYGRNRGEAFF; clone size: -; D gene: -; V gene: TRBV6-2/TRBV6-3; J gene: TRBJ1-1
CDR3 DNA: TGTGCCAGCAGCACCGGTGGGACTGTGAACACTGAAGCTTTCTTT; CDR3 protein: CASSTGGTVNTEAFF; clone size: -; D gene: -; V gene: TRBV5-4; J gene: TRBJ1-1
CDR3 DNA: TGTGCCAGCAGTTATTCCCCGGGACTAACACCACTGGCGGGGGAGCAGTACTTC; CDR3 protein: CASSYSPGLTPLAGEQYF; clone size: -; D gene: TRBD2; V gene: TRBV6-2/TRBV6-3; J gene: TRBJ2-7
CDR3 DNA: TGTGCCAGCAGTTTATATTCAGGGGATGATTACAATGAGCAGTTCTTC; CDR3 protein: CASSLYSGDDYNEQFF; clone size: -; D gene: -; V gene: TRBV28; J gene: TRBJ2-1
CDR3 DNA: TGTGCCAGCAGCGTGACAGGGAGGCGATACGAGCAGTACTTC; CDR3 protein: CASSVTGRRYEQYF; clone size: -; D gene: -; V gene: TRBV5-6; J gene: TRBJ2-7